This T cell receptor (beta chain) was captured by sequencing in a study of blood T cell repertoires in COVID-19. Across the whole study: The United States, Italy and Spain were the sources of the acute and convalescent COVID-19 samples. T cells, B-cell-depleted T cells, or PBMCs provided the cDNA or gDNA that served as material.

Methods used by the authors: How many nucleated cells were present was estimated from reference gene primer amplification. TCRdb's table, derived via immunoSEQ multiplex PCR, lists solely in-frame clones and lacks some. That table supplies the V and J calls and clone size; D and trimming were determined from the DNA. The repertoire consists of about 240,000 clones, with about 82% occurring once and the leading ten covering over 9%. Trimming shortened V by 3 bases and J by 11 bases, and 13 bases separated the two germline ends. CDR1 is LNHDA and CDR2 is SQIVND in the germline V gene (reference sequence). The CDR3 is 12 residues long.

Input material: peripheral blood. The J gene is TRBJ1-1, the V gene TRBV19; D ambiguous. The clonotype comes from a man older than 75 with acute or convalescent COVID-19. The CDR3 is CASSIAGGGAFF. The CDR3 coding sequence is TGTGCCAGTAGTATTGCGGGAGGTGGTGCTTTCTTT.